This TCR beta chain was documented in a study of blood T cell repertoires in COVID-19. The CDR3 extends over 16 amino acids. This clone was found a few times. The protocol was immunoSEQ multiplex PCR, while the TCRdb copy is restricted to in-frame clones and leaves out a portion. There are 80,000 or so clones in the sample; roughly 82% occur only once, and roughly 12% lies in the top ten. The sequenced sample was peripheral blood. The genes are TRBV21-1 and TRBJ1-5. TRBV21-1 is given as a pseudogene. The sequence derives from a man older than 75 with acute or convalescent COVID-19. CDR3: CASSKMSRGGNQPQHF. In nucleotides, the CDR3 is TGTGCCAGCAGCAAAATGAGCCGGGGTGGAAATCAGCCCCAGCATTTT.